These 3 T cell receptor beta chains were sequenced from one sample in a study of T cells in Graves' hyperthyroidism and ophthalmopathy. Amplification targeted TCR beta CDR3 regions from RNA transcripts. During a first-round RT-PCR of the TCR CDR3, the HTBI primer set was used. TCRdb reprocessed the multiplex PCR reads via MiXCR and lists one record per CDR3 protein. The data hold a few hundred thousand distinct CDR3 sequences, with approximately 15% observed a single time. Sequenced: blood. All receptors come from a woman aged 25 to 39 with Graves' hyperthyroidism.

The chain is built from TRBV9 and TRBJ2-1; 9 bases are a match to TRBD1. The CDR3 sequence is 20 residues long. V shed 2 bases, J shed 0 bases, and the junction held 15 bases outside the gene matches. The germline V gene encodes CDR1 SGDLS and CDR2 YYNGEE. The CDR3 DNA follows: TGTGCCAGCAGCGTCCAAATACAGGGGGCGCGGGGGCACTCCTACAATGAGCAGTTCTTC. This sequence encodes CASSVQIQGARGHSYNEQFF. The full variable domain, in which reference TRBV9 and TRBJ2-1 provide the parts outside the CDR3, is DSGVTQTPKHLITATGQRVTLRCSPRSGDLSVYWYQQSLDQGLQFLIQYYNGEERAKGNILERFSAQQFPDLHSELNLSSLELGDSALYFCASSVQIQGARGHSYNEQFFGPGTRLTVL.

The V gene is TRBV27, the J gene TRBJ2-7, with D uncertain. The germline V and J ends were trimmed by 3 bases and 8 bases, with 17 bases remaining between them. From germline, CDR1 is MNHEY and CDR2 SMNVEV (reference sequence). The CDR3 has 14 amino acids. CDR3 coding DNA: TGTGCCAGCAGTTTTCAAGGGATACGTAATAAGCAGTACTTC. As protein: CASSFQGIRNKQYF.

This clonotype has only one observation. The rearrangement joins TRBV24-1 to TRBJ2-2; 8 nucleotides line up with TRBD2. The CDR3 is made up of 17 amino acids. The junction had 3 bases not matched to a gene; V was cut back by 0 bases and J by 1 base. CDR1 and CDR2 from the germline V gene are KGHDR and SFDVKD. CDR3 in amino acids: CATSDLAAGGNTGELFF. Written as DNA, the CDR3 is TGTGCCACCAGTGATTTGGCGGCGGGAGGGAACACCGGGGAGCTGTTTTTT.